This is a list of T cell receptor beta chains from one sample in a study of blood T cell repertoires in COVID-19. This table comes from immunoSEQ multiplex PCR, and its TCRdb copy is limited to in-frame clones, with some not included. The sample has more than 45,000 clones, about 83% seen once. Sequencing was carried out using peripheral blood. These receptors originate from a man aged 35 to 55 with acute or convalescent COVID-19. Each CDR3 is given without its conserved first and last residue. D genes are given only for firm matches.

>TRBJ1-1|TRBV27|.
ASSAYSTGSNTEAF
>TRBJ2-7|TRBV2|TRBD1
ASSQGVWDYEQY
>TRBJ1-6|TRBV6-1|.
ASSGGGYGQRVNSPLH
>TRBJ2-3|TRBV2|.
ASSEVGGSTDTQY
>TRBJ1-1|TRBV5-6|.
ASSLTGLRTEAF
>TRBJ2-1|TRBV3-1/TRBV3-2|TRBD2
ASSQEGRASGGYEQF
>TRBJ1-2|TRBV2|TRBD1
ASSDYRDRDNT
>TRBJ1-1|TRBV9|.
ASSVGGAGESQKAF
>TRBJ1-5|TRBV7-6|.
ASSLAEEQPQH
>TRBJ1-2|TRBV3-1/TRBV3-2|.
ASSQRTYGYT
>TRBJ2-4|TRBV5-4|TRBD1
ASSLGGTGGNIQY
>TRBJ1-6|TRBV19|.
ASRFIVGDSPLH
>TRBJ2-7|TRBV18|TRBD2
ASSTGTTTYEQY